This TCR beta chain was profiled in a study of blood T cell repertoires in COVID-19. Libraries were prepared by immunoSEQ multiplex PCR; TCRdb keeps only in-frame clonotypes and omits some of them. The sample consists of under 300,000 clones, about 87% of them appearing once. The V end lost 2 bases, the J end lost 3 bases, and 10 bases lay between the germline ends. The CDR3 has 14 amino acids. In germline, CDR1 is MNHEY, CDR2 SVGEGT. This TCR was recovered from a woman aged 45-65 years who had recovered from COVID-19. J is TRBJ1-1 and V is TRBV6-2 or TRBV6-3; tentative D call: TRBD1 (5 bases). Sequencing input: PBMCs or T cells enriched from blood (not recorded which). CDR3 loop: CASSYLGGDTEAFF. The CDR3 DNA follows: TGTGCCAGCAGTTACCTCGGGGGGGACACTGAAGCTTTCTTT.